Listed below are T cell receptor beta chains from one sample, sequenced in a study of shared clonotypes between healthy human individuals. Generated by immunoSEQ multiplex PCR, the TCRdb table keeps only in-frame clones and is missing some. The sample has millions of clones; approximately 94% are singletons. Specimen: naive CD8+ T cells from PBMCs. All receptors come from a man younger than 30 in good health. Some clones in this sample may be carry-over from other donors' samples. Both conserved end residues are trimmed from each CDR3. D genes are given only for firm matches.

>NA|TRBV4-1
ASSQGRRNTYEQY
>NA|TRBV7-6
ASSPTRSSYNEQF
>NA|TRBV29-1
SVGTGNQETQY
>TRBD1|TRBV28
ASSPPDRLIYEQY
>TRBD1|TRBV18
ASSLPTGVVAFQETQY
>NA|TRBV7-9
ALRVPSGANVLT
>NA|TRBV7-9
ASSLEGNYGYT
>NA|TRBV28
ASRDSTSSGNTIY
>NA|TRBV27
ASSSNDDIYNEQF
>NA|TRBV7-9
ASSLVFSDTQY
>NA|TRBV10-3
ALGTPLVGEQY
>NA|TRBV7-2
ASSLIRGPYNEQF
>NA|TRBV11-2
ASSLGPSLGEQY
>NA|TRBV27
ASSLQSNGGMNTEAF
>NA|TRBV27
ASSLLPGNYEQY
>NA|TRBV28
ASSPRGRAGHYNEQF
>NA|TRBV25-1
ASSEKEGWYYGYT
>TRBD1|TRBV29-1
SASGGQGAYTGELF
>NA|TRBV6-1
ASSEWPRGTQY
>TRBD1|TRBV14
ASSQEGQRNTIY
>NA|TRBV10-3
AISASTSLKGTDTQY
>NA|TRBV29-1
SSMNTEAF
>NA|TRBV27
ASSLKASLRSSYEQY
>TRBD2|TRBV5-1
ASTMTLLAGPADEQF
>NA|TRBV19
ASSSRATRSDTQY
>NA|TRBV4-1
ASSRPGSPETQY
>TRBD2|TRBV28
ASSLLETLAGGVEQY
>NA|TRBV13
ASSAEGAYEQY
>NA|TRBV7-7
ASSFGDAGELF
>NA|TRBV19
ASSMGSVGLNEQF
>NA|TRBV5-6
ASSPWGEKPTGELF
>NA|TRBV11-2
ASNLGPGTHLSYEQY
>TRBD2|TRBV28
ASSFGASGTYEQY
>TRBD2|TRBV5-1
ASSLNGLAGEDTGELF
>TRBD1|TRBV4-1
ASRKKITDRANTEAF
>TRBD2|TRBV30
AWTGGNEQF
>TRBD2|TRBV4-1
ASSQRDYIETQY
>NA|TRBV9
ASSGNRAHPSAAF
>TRBD1|TRBV7-9
ASSLGGPGQNTYGYT
>TRBD1|TRBV11-2
ASSSRDRTTYEQY
>NA|TRBV6-1
ASSEGRLLNTEAF
>TRBD1|TRBV7-2
ASSYGTDYGYT
>NA|TRBV2
ASSIKGADTQY
>NA|TRBV18
ASPMGLHPNTEAF
>NA|TRBV5-1
ASSFPGESGPYNEQF
>NA|TRBV4-1
ASSQDINPNTEAF
>NA|TRBV11-2
ASSFEGVGCT
>TRBD2|TRBV18
ASSPPGAGVGTDTQY
>NA|TRBV27
ASSPFSGTANYGYT
>NA|TRBV9
ASSVGWTDQETQY